The rows below give T cell receptor beta chains drawn from one sample of a study of brain T cells in children with intractable seizures. Libraries were prepared by immunoSEQ multiplex PCR; TCRdb keeps only in-frame clonotypes and omits some of them. The sample includes 110,000 or so clones, around 94% seen only once; the top ten take 3.8%. This sample comprised peripheral blood, obtained at surgery. The receptors stem from a boy under two years old with hemimegalencephaly and intractable seizures. The conserved cysteine and the conserved F or W are not part of the CDR3 here. Each record gives: V gene, CDR3 length, J gene, CDR3 protein.

V gene: TRBV28; CDR3 length: 11; J gene: TRBJ1-2; CDR3 protein: ASSLRGYYGYT
V gene: TRBV23-1; CDR3 length: 15; J gene: TRBJ1-3; CDR3 protein: ASSHYRDRARGNTIY
V gene: TRBV19; CDR3 length: 13; J gene: TRBJ2-1; CDR3 protein: ASSISRSSYNEQF
V gene: TRBV11-2; CDR3 length: 11; J gene: TRBJ1-2; CDR3 protein: ASSLGPSYGYT
V gene: TRBV2; CDR3 length: 12; J gene: TRBJ2-7; CDR3 protein: ASSYRVRAYEQY
V gene: TRBV11-2; CDR3 length: 10; J gene: TRBJ2-7; CDR3 protein: ASSLATYEQY
V gene: TRBV7-3; CDR3 length: 13; J gene: TRBJ2-3; CDR3 protein: ASSLVAGSTDTQY
V gene: TRBV28; CDR3 length: 13; J gene: TRBJ1-1; CDR3 protein: ASSSQGSVNTEAF
V gene: TRBV6-6; CDR3 length: 11; J gene: TRBJ2-7; CDR3 protein: ASRAGLMREQY
V gene: TRBV9; CDR3 length: 16; J gene: TRBJ2-1; CDR3 protein: ASSVPRTSDPSYNEQF
V gene: TRBV28; CDR3 length: 14; J gene: TRBJ2-6; CDR3 protein: ASRWDRGSGANVLT
V gene: TRBV28; CDR3 length: 15; J gene: TRBJ2-1; CDR3 protein: ASSPFRLAGRDNEQF
V gene: TRBV12-1; CDR3 length: 14; J gene: TRBJ1-6; CDR3 protein: ASSFAPGLGNSPLH
V gene: TRBV7-9; CDR3 length: 11; J gene: TRBJ1-1; CDR3 protein: ASSFSADTEAF
V gene: TRBV11-3; CDR3 length: 13; J gene: TRBJ1-6; CDR3 protein: ASSSYRGYNSPLH
V gene: TRBV10-3; CDR3 length: 13; J gene: TRBJ1-6; CDR3 protein: AISPRTSINSPLH
V gene: TRBV6-5; CDR3 length: 11; J gene: TRBJ2-2; CDR3 protein: ASSYPAAGELF
V gene: TRBV28; CDR3 length: 11; J gene: TRBJ1-1; CDR3 protein: ASTVQGSTEAF
V gene: TRBV28; CDR3 length: 14; J gene: TRBJ2-1; CDR3 protein: ASSGLAGGPYLEQF
V gene: TRBV18; CDR3 length: 14; J gene: TRBJ2-7; CDR3 protein: ASSPTPGRTLYEQY
V gene: TRBV9; CDR3 length: 9; J gene: TRBJ1-3; CDR3 protein: ASSVGDTIY
V gene: TRBV10-3; CDR3 length: 16; J gene: TRBJ2-6; CDR3 protein: AISGDRIVGSGANVLT
V gene: TRBV3-1/TRBV3-2; CDR3 length: 15; J gene: TRBJ2-5; CDR3 protein: ASSHLLAGPYQETQY
V gene: TRBV30; CDR3 length: 9; J gene: TRBJ1-2; CDR3 protein: AWSTTKGYT
V gene: TRBV19; CDR3 length: 13; J gene: TRBJ2-7; CDR3 protein: ASSIIAGERNEQY
V gene: TRBV6-1; CDR3 length: 12; J gene: TRBJ2-7; CDR3 protein: ASSEYWYSYEQY
V gene: TRBV6-5; CDR3 length: 13; J gene: TRBJ2-7; CDR3 protein: ASSSIAGGPYEQY
V gene: TRBV4-2; CDR3 length: 14; J gene: TRBJ2-1; CDR3 protein: ASSQDQGFSYNEQF
V gene: TRBV5-1; CDR3 length: 12; J gene: TRBJ2-7; CDR3 protein: ASSKETGTYEQY
V gene: TRBV7-9; CDR3 length: 13; J gene: TRBJ2-7; CDR3 protein: ASSSFPTAPYEQY
V gene: TRBV11-3; CDR3 length: 13; J gene: TRBJ2-3; CDR3 protein: ASSPLGGRGDTQY
V gene: TRBV28; CDR3 length: 13; J gene: TRBJ2-7; CDR3 protein: ASTLDAGGLYEQY
V gene: TRBV5-1; CDR3 length: 11; J gene: TRBJ1-6; CDR3 protein: ASSRQGLDPLH
V gene: TRBV10-3; CDR3 length: 12; J gene: TRBJ2-3; CDR3 protein: ATRTLAATDTQY
V gene: TRBV5-6; CDR3 length: 15; J gene: TRBJ2-1; CDR3 protein: ASSPIRAQSSYNEQF
V gene: TRBV7-2; CDR3 length: 12; J gene: TRBJ2-7; CDR3 protein: ASSFVGAAYEQY
V gene: TRBV29-1; CDR3 length: 9; J gene: TRBJ1-2; CDR3 protein: SVLQGGGYT
V gene: TRBV7-9; CDR3 length: 13; J gene: TRBJ2-7; CDR3 protein: ASSLVDRGTYEQY